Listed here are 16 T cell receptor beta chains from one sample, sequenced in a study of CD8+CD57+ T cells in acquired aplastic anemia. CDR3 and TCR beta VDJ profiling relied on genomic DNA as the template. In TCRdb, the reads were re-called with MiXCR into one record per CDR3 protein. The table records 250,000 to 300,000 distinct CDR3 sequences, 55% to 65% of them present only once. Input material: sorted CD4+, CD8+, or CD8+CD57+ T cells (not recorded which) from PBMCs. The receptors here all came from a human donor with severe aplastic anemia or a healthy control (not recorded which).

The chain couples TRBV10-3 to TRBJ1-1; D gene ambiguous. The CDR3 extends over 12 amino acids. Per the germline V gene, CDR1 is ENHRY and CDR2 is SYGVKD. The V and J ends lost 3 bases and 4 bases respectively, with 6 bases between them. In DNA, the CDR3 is TGTGCCATCAGTGAACGGGGCACTGAAGCTTTCTTT. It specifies CAISERGTEAFF.

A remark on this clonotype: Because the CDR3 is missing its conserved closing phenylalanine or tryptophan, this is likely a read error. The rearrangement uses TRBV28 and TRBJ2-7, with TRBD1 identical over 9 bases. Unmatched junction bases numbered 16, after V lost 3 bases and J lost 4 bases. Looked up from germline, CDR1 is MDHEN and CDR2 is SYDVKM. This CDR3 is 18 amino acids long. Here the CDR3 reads CASSFWGRVGTGNYEQYS. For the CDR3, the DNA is TGTGCCAGCAGTTTTTGGGGAAGAGTAGGGACAGGGAATTACGAGCAGTACTCC.

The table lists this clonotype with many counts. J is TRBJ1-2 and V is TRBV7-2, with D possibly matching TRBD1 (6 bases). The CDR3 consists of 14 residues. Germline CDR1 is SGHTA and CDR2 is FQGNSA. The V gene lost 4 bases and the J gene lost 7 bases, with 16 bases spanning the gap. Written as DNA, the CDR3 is TGTGCCAGCAGCTACCTCAGGGGCATGACTGGCTACACCTTC. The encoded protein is CASSYLRGMTGYTF.

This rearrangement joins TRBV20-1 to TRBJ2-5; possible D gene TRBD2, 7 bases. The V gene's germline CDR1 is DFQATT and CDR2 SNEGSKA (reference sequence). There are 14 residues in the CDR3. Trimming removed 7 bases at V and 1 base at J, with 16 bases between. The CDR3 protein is CSEPDSGTQETQYF. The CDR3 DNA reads TGCAGTGAGCCGGACAGCGGGACCCAAGAGACCCAGTACTTC.

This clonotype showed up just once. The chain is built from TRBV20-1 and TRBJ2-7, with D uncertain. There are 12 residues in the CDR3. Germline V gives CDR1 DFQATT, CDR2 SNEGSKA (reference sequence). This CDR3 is CSIRTSYYEQYF. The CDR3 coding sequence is TGCAGCATCCGAACTTCCTACTACGAGCAGTACTTC.

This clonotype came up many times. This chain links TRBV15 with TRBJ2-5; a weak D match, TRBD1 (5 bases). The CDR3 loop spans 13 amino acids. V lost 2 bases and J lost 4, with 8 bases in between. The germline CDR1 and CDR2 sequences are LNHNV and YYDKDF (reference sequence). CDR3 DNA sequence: TGTGCCACCAGCAGACAGGGCGGAGAGACCCAGTACTTC. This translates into CATSRQGGETQYF.

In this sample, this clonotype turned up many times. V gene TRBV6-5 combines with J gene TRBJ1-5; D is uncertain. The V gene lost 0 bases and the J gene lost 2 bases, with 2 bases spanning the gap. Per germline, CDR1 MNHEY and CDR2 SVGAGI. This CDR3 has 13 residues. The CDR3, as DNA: TGTGCCAGCAGTTACTCGCGCAATCAGCCCCAGCATTTT. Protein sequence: CASSYSRNQPQHF.

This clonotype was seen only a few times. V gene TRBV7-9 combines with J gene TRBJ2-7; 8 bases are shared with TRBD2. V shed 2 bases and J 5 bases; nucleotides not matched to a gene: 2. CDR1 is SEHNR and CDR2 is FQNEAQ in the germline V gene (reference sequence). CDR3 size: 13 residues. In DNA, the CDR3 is TGTGCCAGCAGCTTAAGCGGGGGAAACGAGCAGTACTTC. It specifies CASSLSGGNEQYF.

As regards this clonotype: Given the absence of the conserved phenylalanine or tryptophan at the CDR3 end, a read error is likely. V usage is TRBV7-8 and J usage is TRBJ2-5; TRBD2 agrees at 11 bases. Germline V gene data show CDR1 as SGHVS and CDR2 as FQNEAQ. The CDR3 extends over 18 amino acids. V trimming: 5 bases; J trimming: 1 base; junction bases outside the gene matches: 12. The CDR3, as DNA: TGTGCCAGCAGCCATGCGCTGGGACTAGCGGCTTTCCAAGAGACCCAGTACTCC. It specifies CASSHALGLAAFQETQYS.

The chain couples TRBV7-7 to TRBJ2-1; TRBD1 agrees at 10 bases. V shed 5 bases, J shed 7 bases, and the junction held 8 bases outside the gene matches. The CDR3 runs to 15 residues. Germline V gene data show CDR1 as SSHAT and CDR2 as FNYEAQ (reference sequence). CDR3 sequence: CASSTRQGAWNEQFF. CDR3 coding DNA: TGTGCCAGCAGCACCCGACAGGGGGCATGGAATGAGCAGTTCTTC. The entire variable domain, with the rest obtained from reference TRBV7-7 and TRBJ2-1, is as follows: GAGVSQSPRYKVTKRGQDVTLRCDPISSHATLYWYQQALGQGPEFLTYFNYEAQPDKSGLPSDRFSAERPEGSISTLTIQRTEQRDSAMYRCASSTRQGAWNEQFFGPGTRLTVL.

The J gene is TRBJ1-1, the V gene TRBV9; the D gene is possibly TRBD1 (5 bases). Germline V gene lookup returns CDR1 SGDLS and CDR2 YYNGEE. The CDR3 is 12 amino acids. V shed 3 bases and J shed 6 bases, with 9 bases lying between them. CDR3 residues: CASSARGAEAFF. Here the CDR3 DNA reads TGTGCCAGCAGCGCGAGAGGGGCTGAAGCTTTCTTT.

Written as DNA, the CDR3 is TGTGCCAGCATTAAAAATACCGGCACAGATACGCAGTATTTT. Translated: CASIKNTGTDTQYF. The rearrangement uses TRBV2 and TRBJ2-3; D call uncertain. Between the trimmed V and J ends, which lost 7 bases and 1 base, there was a span of 12 bases. Per the germline V gene, CDR1 is SNHLY and CDR2 is FYNNEI. The CDR3 spans 14 residues.

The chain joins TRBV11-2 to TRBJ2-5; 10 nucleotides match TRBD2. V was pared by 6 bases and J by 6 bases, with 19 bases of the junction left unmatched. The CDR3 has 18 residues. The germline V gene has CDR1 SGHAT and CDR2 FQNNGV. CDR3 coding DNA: TGTGCCAGCAGTGGGACTAGCGTGACGGCCGGTGGGACAAAGACCCAGTACTTC. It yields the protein CASSGTSVTAGGTKTQYF.

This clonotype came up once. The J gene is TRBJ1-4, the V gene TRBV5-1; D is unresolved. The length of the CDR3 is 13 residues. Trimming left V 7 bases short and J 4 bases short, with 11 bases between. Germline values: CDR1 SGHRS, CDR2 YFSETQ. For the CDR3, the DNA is TGCGCCAGCGAGGTAGGAAGTAATGAAAAACTGTTTTTT. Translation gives CASEVGSNEKLFF.

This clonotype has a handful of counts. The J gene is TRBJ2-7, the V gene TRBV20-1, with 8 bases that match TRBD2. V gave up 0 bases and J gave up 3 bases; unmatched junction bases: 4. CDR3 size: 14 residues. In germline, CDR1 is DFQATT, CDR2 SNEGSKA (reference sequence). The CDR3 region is CSARDSSGSYEQYF. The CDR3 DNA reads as TGCAGTGCTAGAGATTCCAGCGGGAGCTACGAGCAGTACTTC.

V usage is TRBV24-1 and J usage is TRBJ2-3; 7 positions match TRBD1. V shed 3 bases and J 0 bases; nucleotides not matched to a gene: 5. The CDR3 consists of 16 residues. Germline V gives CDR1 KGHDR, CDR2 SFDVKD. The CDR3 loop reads CATSDPGTESTDTQYF. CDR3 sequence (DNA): TGTGCCACCAGTGATCCCGGGACAGAGAGCACAGATACGCAGTATTTT.